The clone carrying this TCR beta chain has a count of ten or more. As yet, its antigen is unknown. The library attached unique molecular identifiers to individual cDNA molecules. A single record per CDR3 protein comes from TCRdb applying MiXCR to the RACE reads. The sample has around 260,000 distinct CDR3 sequences, about 9% seen once. These data are taken from a study of human T cells and chemical hapten exposure. Study details: In the approximately 24-week study, patients were dosed weekly with diphenylcyclopropenone on the scalp throughout.

Time point: pre-sensitization, week 0. Stated treatment: therapeutic diphenylcyclopropenone sensitization with weekly scalp DPC. Broader study findings: With alopecia, donors may have immune responses unlike healthy people's.

CDR1 and CDR2 from the germline V gene are MDHEN and SYDVKM. The ends were cut back, 3 bases at V and 3 bases at J, with 12 bases in the middle. This CDR3 has 14 residues. This receptor was taken from a woman in her thirties or forties with alopecia areata. Some clones in this sample may be carry-over from other donors' samples. This chain joins TRBV28 and TRBJ2-7; D is unresolved. Sample: whole blood, taken in connection with sensitization to the hapten diphenylcyclopropenone (DPC). The DNA of the CDR3 is TGTGCCAGCAGTTTTTACCAAAACCTCTACGAGCAGTACTTC. It codes for CASSFYQNLYEQYF.